The 12 T cell receptor beta chains given below trace back to one sample, sequenced in a study of cytomegalovirus exposure and HLA in healthy donors. PCR amplification relied on 60 Vbeta primers (plus 13 Jbeta primers). This table comes from immunoSEQ multiplex PCR, and its TCRdb copy is limited to in-frame clones, with some not included. The data show around 91,000 clones, 60% to 65% seen once. The sequencing sample was made of PBMCs. The origin of the receptors is a human donor in good health.

The sample holds a few counts of this clone. V and J are TRBV14 and TRBJ2-3; perhaps TRBD2 as D (6 bases). The germline CDR1 and CDR2 sequences are SGHDN and FVKESK. The V end was cut by 0 bases, the J end by 6 bases, with 16 bases between. This CDR3 comprises 16 residues. The CDR3, as DNA: TGTGCCAGCAGCCAAGATTGGCGGGGAGTCGGGGATACGCAGTATTTT. Its protein product is CASSQDWRGVGDTQYF.

This clone came up a few times. The chain couples TRBV29-1 to TRBJ2-4; D gene uncertain. The V and J ends lost 5 bases and 6 bases respectively, with 5 bases between them. Germline CDR1 SQVTM, CDR2 ANQGSEA. This CDR3 has 10 amino acids. This CDR3 is CSVLLNIQYF. CDR3 DNA: TGCAGCGTTCTCTTAAACATTCAGTACTTC.

CDR3 in amino acids: CASTTDIRNTEAFF. As DNA, the CDR3 is TGTGCCAGCACCACGGACATCCGGAACACTGAAGCTTTCTTT. V usage is TRBV2 and J usage is TRBJ1-1, with TRBD1 as a possible D gene (5 bases). CDR1 and CDR2 (germline): SNHLY, FYNNEI. Deletions cut 7 bases from V and 1 base from J, with 13 bases between. This CDR3 is 14 amino acids long.

The chain uses TRBV19 and TRBJ1-5; D not certain. Germline loops: CDR1 LNHDA, CDR2 SQIVND (reference sequence). V lost 3 bases and J 0 bases, leaving 12 bases between the germline ends. The CDR3 consists of 16 residues. CDR3 coding DNA: TGTGCCAGTAGTATCACAGCGGGGTATAGCAATCAGCCCCAGCATTTT. Amino acids: CASSITAGYSNQPQHF.

V gene TRBV5-1 combines with J gene TRBJ1-2; 7 nucleotides line up with TRBD1. The V and J ends lost 4 bases and 3 bases, in that order; junction bases with no gene match: 12. Germline loops: CDR1 SGHRS, CDR2 YFSETQ. The CDR3 consists of 16 residues. The CDR3 region has the DNA TGCGCCAGCAGCCAGACCCTCAACAGGGGTGACTATGGCTACACCTTC. Protein: CASSQTLNRGDYGYTF.

This clone has more than one count but fewer than ten. This chain uses TRBV10-3 with TRBJ2-1; TRBD2 matches 9 bases. Trimming cost V 11 bases and J 6 bases; bases outside gene matches: 11. The CDR3 extends over 14 amino acids. Germline V gene lookup returns CDR1 ENHRY and CDR2 SYGVKD. The DNA of the CDR3 is TGTGCCTCCAACCCTAGCGGGGATTTCAATGAGCAGTTCTTC. Its protein is CASNPSGDFNEQFF.

The chain uses TRBV18 and TRBJ2-7, with 8 bases aligning to TRBD1. The V segment lost 1 base and the J segment 3 bases; nucleotides outside the gene matches: 2. Germline assignment: CDR1 KGHSH and CDR2 LQKENI. This CDR3 is 14 amino acids long. This CDR3 is CASSPQTGVYEQYF. Written as DNA, the CDR3 is TGTGCCAGCTCACCACAGACAGGGGTCTACGAGCAGTACTTC.

The V and J genes are TRBV5-1 and TRBJ1-5; 9 nucleotides match TRBD1. The CDR3 covers 15 residues. The germline gives CDR1 SGHRS, CDR2 YFSETQ. Unmatched junction bases numbered 4, after V lost 0 bases and J lost 6 bases. CDR3 DNA sequence: TGCGCCAGCAGCTTGGAAGGACAGGGGATTCAGCCCCAGCATTTT. Encoded protein: CASSLEGQGIQPQHF.

V gene TRBV7-3 combines with J gene TRBJ1-2; 10 bases match TRBD1. With 3 bases clipped from V and 8 bases from J, the junction kept 12 bases outside the gene matches. There are 16 residues in the CDR3. Germline V CDR1 and CDR2: SGHTA, FQGTGA. CDR3: CASSFPRGWTGGGYTF. Here the CDR3 DNA reads TGTGCCAGCAGCTTCCCCAGGGGATGGACAGGGGGAGGCTACACCTTC.

This clone appeared once. CDR3 amino acids: CAITGNTEAFF. The CDR3 coding sequence is TGTGCCATCACAGGGAACACTGAAGCTTTCTTT. This chain links TRBV6-6 with TRBJ1-1; TRBD1 might be the D (5 bases). V was cut by 10 bases and J by 1 base, with 7 bases left in between. The CDR3 consists of 11 residues. Germline CDR1 MNHNY, CDR2 SVGAGI (reference sequence).

This clone was detected only a few times. V is TRBV5-8 and J is TRBJ1-1; 10 bases align to TRBD1. The CDR3 is 16 residues long. Germline loops: CDR1 SGHTS, CDR2 YDEGEE. Trimming at V came to 4 bases and at J to 0 bases, leaving 6 bases not matched to a gene. CDR3 nucleotide sequence: TGTGCCAGCAGCCCCCGACAGGGGGCTATGAACACTGAAGCTTTCTTT. This codes for CASSPRQGAMNTEAFF.

The chain carries TRBV14 and TRBJ2-7; weak D call: TRBD1 (6 bases). This CDR3 region has 18 residues. Trimming took off 0 bases at V and 3 bases at J, with 21 bases between the two ends. Germline CDR1 and CDR2: SGHDN and FVKESK. The CDR3 DNA follows: TGTGCCAGCAGCCAAGATCAACCCGGGACAACTTGGAACTACGAGCAGTACTTC. Protein product: CASSQDQPGTTWNYEQYF.